The entry below gives a single T cell receptor (beta chain) sequence along with its context. The PCR contained 60 Vbeta and 13 Jbeta primers. TCRdb's table, derived via immunoSEQ multiplex PCR, lists solely in-frame clones and lacks some. In the table there are fewer than 200,000 clones, roughly 80% of which are singletons. This sample was included in a study of cytomegalovirus exposure and HLA in healthy donors. Deletions cut 4 bases from V and 3 bases from J, with 11 bases between. Germline V gene data show CDR1 as SGDLS and CDR2 as YYNGEE. The CDR3 length is 13 residues. Sequencing used PBMCs. V and J are TRBV9 and TRBJ2-7; TRBD1 is a possible D gene (6 bases). The origin of this receptor is a man in his forties or fifties in good health and CMV-seronegative. Written as DNA, the CDR3 is TGTGCCAGCAGCTCAGGGGTAGGCTACGAGCAGTACTTC. It specifies CASSSGVGYEQYF.